A single T cell receptor (beta chain) is shown here with its context. This clone's antigen is unknown. No base qualities exist here, and no much larger clone lies one base off it. The data were taken from a study of memory CD4+ T cells and cytomegalovirus serostatus (dated by TCRdb to the late 2010s). Study-level background: The 35 or so healthy Belgian adults in the cohort included 9 who were CMV seropositive and around 25 who were CMV seronegative. CD4+ memory TCRbeta repertoires of a Belgian cohort with known cytomegalovirus serostatus were sequenced in order to replicate a published TCR-based CMV serostatus classifier. The study at large found these results: The results were interpreted as suggesting that the CMV-associated TCR signature is largely present in the CD4+ memory repertoire. For predicting CMV serostatus, the median bootstrapped AUC was about 0.96 using the original framework and around 0.91 using a US-trained random forest. Among the roughly 160 previously reported CMV-associated TCRbeta sequences, over 65 showed up in the CD4+ memory repertoires, with each one found in between one and five individuals. A median bootstrapped AUC of around 0.95 with a 95% CI of 0.76-1.00 was achieved on the Belgian cohort by the original-framework classifier. Only CD4+CD45RO+ memory cells were sequenced, in contrast to the original study, which included naive and memory CD4+ and CD8+ populations.

Including cysteine and phenylalanine, the CDR3 has 15 amino acids. The kept DNA is CDR3 alone, 45 bases in frame from the first base. Relative to germline, V is 0 bases shorter and J is 5 bases shorter, with 14 bases between their ends. As encoded in the germline V gene, CDR1 is SGHDT while CDR2 is YYEEEE. Single viable CD3+CD4+CD8-CD45RO+ cells were sorted as memory CD4+ T cells on a FACSAria II. To determine CMV serostatus, a Roche Elecsys assay was used that detects serum IgG against CMV pp150, pp28, p38 and p52. After the samples were thawed, total CD4+ T cells were enriched through positive selection using CD4 magnetic microbeads. Samples originated from another study that specifically interrogated the CD4+ T cell memory repertoire. Peripheral blood mononuclear cells were isolated and cryopreserved according to standard operating procedures, and serum was kept at -80 degrees C. The staining used CD3-PerCP (BW264/56), CD4-APC (RPA-T4), CD45RO-PE (UCHT1) and CD8-Pacific Orange (3B5) antibodies, and Sytox blue was used to exclude non-viable cells.

Genomic DNA was extracted from sorted cells with the Quick-DNA Microprep Kit. Amplification of TCRbeta DNA was done with the immunoSEQ hsTCRbeta kit, following the protocol from the manufacturer. TCRbeta libraries were sequenced on an Illumina MiSeq instrument. From the authors' description of their analysis: Removing out-of-frame sequences left 2,204,828 distinct TCRbeta sequences, an average of roughly 67,000 per individual. Each individual was scored using the number of 170 or so previously reported CMV-associated TCRbeta sequences that the individual carried and the total number of productive distinct TCRbeta sequences. A beta-binomial model was reimplemented in Python, and scikit-learn random forests with default parameters were trained on data from the US cohort. Classifier performance on the Belgian cohort was summarized as median AUC with percentile confidence intervals calculated over 10,000 bootstrap iterations. In TCRdb, the immuneACCESS table is reduced to in-frame sequences with V and J assigned. These tables do not hold every clone; where another copy was compared, an unresolved V gene accounts for under half, and the others remain unexplained. D and trimming come from the DNA, and the V and J calls and clone size come from that table. The table for this sample lists some 50,000 clones; around 78% of them were counted only once. The ten biggest clones cover 1.6% of the sample.

The TCR sequence derives from an adult in good health and CMV-seronegative. The rearranged chain carries TRBV5-6 and TRBJ1-1, and possibly TRBD1, on 6 matching bases. Input material: memory CD4+ T cells from blood. The DNA is as follows: TGTGCCAGCAGCTTGGCAGGGGCCGGGGGTACTGAAGCTTTCTTT. This gives the protein CASSLAGAGGTEAFF.